This T cell receptor beta chain was sequenced in a study of CD8 T cells in Susac syndrome. The RNA, 0.5 to 1 ug, was put through reverse transcription using random hexamers. An immunoSEQ multiplex PCR generated amplified TCR beta CDR3 products spanning 54 Vbeta and 13 Jbeta. MiXCR, run by TCRdb on the immunoSEQ multiplex PCR reads, gives a single entry per CDR3 protein. The data contain 160,000 or so distinct CDR3 sequences, about 94% of them singletons. Findings of the study overall: In its TCR sequencing and HLA analysis, the study acknowledged that the number of individuals was relatively small.

Sequencing of TCR beta was undertaken in CD8+ and CD4+ T cells derived from blood. TEMRA cells underwent FACS enrichment and CD8+ and CD4+ T cells underwent negative isolation. The CDR3 spans 15 residues. The V segment lost 6 bases and the J segment 4 bases; nucleotides outside the gene matches: 9. Per germline, CDR1 MNHEY and CDR2 SVGAGI. As to this clonotype: What it recognizes is unknown.

The chain joins TRBV6-5 to TRBJ1-2; 9 bases align to TRBD1. The clonotype originates from a human donor in good health. Sample: CD4+ T cells from PBMCs. The CDR3 DNA reads TGTGCCAGCAGCCCTGCCGGACAGGGGATCTATGGCTACACCTTC. It is translated as CASSPAGQGIYGYTF.